This TCR beta chain was captured by sequencing in a study of CXCR3-negative and CXCR3-positive naive CD8 T cells. Via 5' RACE with UMI labels, TRB cDNA libraries were prepared. TCRdb derives one entry per CDR3 protein from the 5' RACE reads, leaving out DNA. The record lists 69,000 or so distinct CDR3 sequences, of which the ten most abundant hold about 1.5%. CDR3 size: 17 residues. CDR1 is DFQATT and CDR2 is SNEGSKA in the germline V gene (reference sequence). Triplicates of over 250,000 cells were sorted from each CD8+ T cell subset. CD45RO-CCR7+CD27+CD95- characterized naive CD8+ T cells. The sequencing sample was made of naive CXCR3- CD8+ T cells from blood. As for subset: CD45RO-CCR7+CD27+CD95- naive CD8+ T cells lacking CXCR3 (TNR3-). The sequence derives from a human donor in good health. Some clones in this sample may be carry-over from other donors' samples. The rearrangement uses TRBV20-1 and TRBJ1-5; TCRdb's D call, TRBD1, is unchecked because there is no DNA. The CDR3 loop is CSARDNRGTRTGRPQHF.